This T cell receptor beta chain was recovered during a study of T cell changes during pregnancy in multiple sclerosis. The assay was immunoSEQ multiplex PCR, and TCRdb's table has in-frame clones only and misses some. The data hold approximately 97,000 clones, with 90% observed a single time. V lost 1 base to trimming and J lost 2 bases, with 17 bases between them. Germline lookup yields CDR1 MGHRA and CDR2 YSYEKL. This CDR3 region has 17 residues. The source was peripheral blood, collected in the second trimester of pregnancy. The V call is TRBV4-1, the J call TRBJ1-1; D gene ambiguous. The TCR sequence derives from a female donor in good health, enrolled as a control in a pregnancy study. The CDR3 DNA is TGCGCCAGCAGCCAAGGCATTTTCAACAGAAGAAACACTGAAGCTTTCTTT. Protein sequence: CASSQGIFNRRNTEAFF.